This is a list of T cell receptor beta chains from one sample in a study of Ad26.COV2.S vaccination and SARS-CoV-2 variants. Clones were read by immunoSEQ multiplex PCR, and TCRdb kept only the in-frame ones, dropping some. Among 300,000 to 400,000 clones, 87% were seen once, and the ten largest hold about 3.5%. The starting material was peripheral blood, obtained in a trial of Ad26.COV2.S vaccine versus placebo. These receptor sequences come from a person aged 18-65 years who received the Ad26.COV2.S COVID-19 vaccine or a placebo. CDR3s include the opening cysteine and the closing phenylalanine or tryptophan.

CDR3aa: CASSQDGRGPGEQYF
j_gene: TRBJ2-7
v_gene: TRBV4-2

CDR3aa: CAWSVSRGRFTYGYTF
j_gene: TRBJ1-2
v_gene: TRBV30

CDR3aa: CASGLATGENSPLHF
j_gene: TRBJ1-6
v_gene: TRBV12-5

CDR3aa: CASRLAGGLDTQYF
j_gene: TRBJ2-3
v_gene: TRBV7-9

CDR3aa: CAWSVVGFGTEAFF
j_gene: TRBJ1-1
v_gene: TRBV30

CDR3aa: CASSLAGGLKDTQYF
j_gene: TRBJ2-3
v_gene: TRBV5-4

CDR3aa: CASSERDRGSEKLFF
j_gene: TRBJ1-4
v_gene: TRBV2

CDR3aa: CASSSLAGLYEQYF
j_gene: TRBJ2-7
v_gene: TRBV4-1

CDR3aa: CATSNLTSTDTQYF
j_gene: TRBJ2-3
v_gene: TRBV15

CDR3aa: CASSQKWTGVRQPQHF
j_gene: TRBJ1-5
v_gene: TRBV4-2

CDR3aa: CASSRDRRYEQYF
j_gene: TRBJ2-7
v_gene: TRBV13

CDR3aa: CASSGTLYYEQYF
j_gene: TRBJ2-7
v_gene: TRBV3-1/TRBV3-2

CDR3aa: CASSLGLSTDTQYF
j_gene: TRBJ2-3
v_gene: TRBV5-1

CDR3aa: CASSLAEFHEQYF
j_gene: TRBJ2-7
v_gene: TRBV27

CDR3aa: CASSYEAGDAYTEAFF
j_gene: TRBJ1-1
v_gene: TRBV6-2/TRBV6-3

CDR3aa: CASSPLDRGSGTEAFF
j_gene: TRBJ1-1
v_gene: TRBV6-2/TRBV6-3

CDR3aa: CASTLRGRMDTEAFF
j_gene: TRBJ1-1
v_gene: TRBV19

CDR3aa: CASRTHRDSETQYF
j_gene: TRBJ2-5
v_gene: TRBV6-5

CDR3aa: CASSLGVSQPQHF
j_gene: TRBJ1-5
v_gene: TRBV27

CDR3aa: CASSQGQPNTEAFF
j_gene: TRBJ1-1
v_gene: TRBV5-1

CDR3aa: CASSQVSFSVKGSSYNSPLHF
j_gene: TRBJ1-6
v_gene: TRBV4-1

CDR3aa: CASSLFVPARYSPLHF
j_gene: TRBJ1-6
v_gene: TRBV27